One and the same sample provided the 32 T cell receptor beta chains below, sequenced in a study of blood T cell repertoires in COVID-19. Assay: immunoSEQ multiplex PCR; the TCRdb copy retains only in-frame clones and omits some. The sample comprises over 130,000 clones, 87% of which are singletons, and 3.5% to 5% rests with the top ten. The specimen sequenced was peripheral blood. The receptors were gathered from a woman aged 55-69 years with active or convalescent COVID-19.

This sequence joins TRBV27 and TRBJ1-5; 8 bases line up with TRBD1. The germline V gene has CDR1 MNHEY and CDR2 SMNVEV (reference sequence). The CDR3 length is 15 residues. V was clipped by 1 base and J by 4 bases; unmatched bases: 3. The CDR3 sequence: CASSLWGQDNQPQHF. As DNA, the CDR3 is TGTGCCAGCAGTTTATGGGGACAGGATAATCAGCCCCAGCATTTT.

The gene calls are TRBV5-4 and TRBJ1-1; 12 bases match TRBD1. The CDR3 covers 16 residues. V lost 4 bases and J lost 4; bases outside the gene matches: 8. Germline lookup yields CDR1 SGHNT and CDR2 YYREEE (reference sequence). The CDR3 is CASSGGTGGSGTEAFF. The CDR3 nucleotides are TGTGCCAGCAGCGGGGGGACAGGGGGCTCGGGCACTGAAGCTTTCTTT. The whole variable domain, filled in from reference TRBV5-4 and TRBJ1-1, reads ETGVTQSPTHLIKTRGQQVTLRCSSQSGHNTVSWYQQALGQGPQFIFQYYREEENGRGNFPPRFSGLQFPNYSSELNVNALELDDSALYLCASSGGTGGSGTEAFFGQGTRLTVV.

The rearrangement links TRBV19 to TRBJ2-7; 7 bases agree with TRBD1. Trimming removed 3 bases from V and 0 bases from J; junction bases left unmatched: 5. Germline CDR1 and CDR2: LNHDA and SQIVND (reference sequence). The CDR3 is 15 amino acids. The CDR3 DNA sequence: TGTGCCAGTAGTATCGGGACAGCAAGCTCCTACGAGCAGTACTTC. It specifies CASSIGTASSYEQYF.

This clone appeared once. V gene TRBV6-4 combines with J gene TRBJ1-6; 8 positions agree with TRBD1. CDR3 length equals 15 residues. Germline CDR1 MRHNA, CDR2 SNTAGT. V lost 6 bases to trimming and J lost 9 bases; unmatched junction nucleotides: 10. This CDR3 is CASSSVSGGASPLHF. The CDR3 DNA reads TGTGCCAGCAGCTCAGTTTCAGGGGGCGCTTCACCCCTCCACTTT.

The chain carries TRBV7-2 and TRBJ2-2; no reliable D call. V dropped 6 bases and J dropped 13 bases, with 18 bases sitting between them. There are 13 residues in the CDR3. Germline CDR1 is SGHTA and CDR2 is FQGNSA. CDR3 sequence: CASSFDYSRGLFF. The CDR3 bases are TGTGCCAGCAGTTTCGATTACTCGAGAGGGCTGTTTTTT.

This clone showed up just once. The chain carries TRBV7-8 and TRBJ2-3; the match to TRBD2 covers 12 bases. The CDR3 consists of 16 residues. Per germline, CDR1 SGHVS and CDR2 FQNEAQ. Trimming cost V 7 bases and J 3 bases; bases outside gene matches: 8. CDR3 sequence (DNA): TGTGCCAGCAACCCACTAGCGGGGGGAGGTACAGATACGCAGTATTTT. The encoded protein is CASNPLAGGGTDTQYF.

This sequence joins TRBV19 and TRBJ1-3; D remains ambiguous. Germline V gives CDR1 LNHDA, CDR2 SQIVND (reference sequence). The CDR3 length is 14 residues. The V end lost 6 bases, the J end lost 0 bases, and 9 bases lay between the germline ends. The CDR3 DNA sequence: TGTGCCAGTAGGGGCGTGAACTCTGGAAACACCATATATTTT. Translated: CASRGVNSGNTIYF.

V gene TRBV2 combines with J gene TRBJ1-1, with 10 bases that match TRBD1. The CDR3 extends over 16 amino acids. The V gene's germline CDR1 is SNHLY and CDR2 FYNNEI. V dropped 5 bases and J dropped 1; count of bases not matched to a gene: 7. The chain's CDR3 is CASSSPGQGRNTEAFF. The CDR3 nucleotides are TGTGCCAGCAGTTCCCCGGGACAGGGGAGGAACACTGAAGCTTTCTTT.

The chain has TRBV6-5 and TRBJ1-6; D not certain. Trimming took 6 bases from V and 2 from J, leaving 11 bases between them. CDR1 and CDR2 from the germline V gene are MNHEY and SVGAGI. This CDR3 comprises 15 residues. The CDR3 sequence is CASSVSGTYNSPLHF. CDR3 sequence (DNA): TGTGCCAGCAGCGTGTCGGGAACCTATAATTCACCCCTCCACTTT.

This sequence joins TRBV30 and TRBJ2-7; D may be TRBD2 (7 bases). Germline V gene lookup returns CDR1 GTSNPN and CDR2 SVGIG (reference sequence). CDR3 size: 13 residues. Trimming left V 2 bases short and J 5 bases short, with 13 bases between. DNA of the CDR3: TGTGCCTGGAGTTGGGGGGGGCTGAACGAGCAGTACTTC. It encodes CAWSWGGLNEQYF.

This clone was observed once. The chain employs TRBV18 and TRBJ2-7, with D hard to call. This CDR3 has 12 amino acids. The germline V gene encodes CDR1 KGHSH and CDR2 LQKENI. V lost 2 bases and J lost 3, with 5 bases in between. The CDR3 DNA reads TGTGCCAGCTCACCAGGCCACTACGAGCAGTACTTC. Its translation: CASSPGHYEQYF.

CDR3 sequence (DNA): TGTGCCAGGGCAAAAAATCGACAGGGTGATGGCTACACCTTC. It yields the protein CARAKNRQGDGYTF. V gene TRBV2 combines with J gene TRBJ1-2; 7 bases are shared with TRBD1. The CDR3 loop spans 14 amino acids. The junction had 13 bases not matched to a gene; V was cut back by 9 bases and J by 6 bases. Germline V gives CDR1 SNHLY, CDR2 FYNNEI.

The chain links TRBV4-3 to TRBJ1-1, with D possibly being TRBD1 (5 bases). The V gene's germline CDR1 is LGHNA and CDR2 YSLEER. Deletions cut 0 bases from V and 10 bases from J, with 21 bases between. The CDR3 runs 16 residues. The CDR3 coding sequence is TGCGCCAGCAGCCAAGATCTTGCAGGGTTTGTCTTGGGAGCTTTCTTT. As protein: CASSQDLAGFVLGAFF.

The chain carries TRBV2 and TRBJ1-5, with 7 bases lining up with TRBD1. J was trimmed by 0 bases and V by 0 bases; bases with no gene match: 8. The CDR3 contains 18 residues. In germline, CDR1 is SNHLY, CDR2 FYNNEI. The CDR3 protein is CASSEALGTAYSNQPQHF. DNA for the CDR3: TGTGCCAGCAGTGAAGCGCTTGGGACAGCCTATAGCAATCAGCCCCAGCATTTT.

The J gene is TRBJ2-3, the V gene TRBV20-1, with 10 bases that match TRBD2. Trimming at V came to 3 bases and at J to 4 bases, leaving 7 bases not matched to a gene. Germline values: CDR1 DFQATT, CDR2 SNEGSKA (reference sequence). The CDR3 has 15 residues. The CDR3 DNA follows: TGCAGTGCTAGTTTTAGCGGGGGGATTTCAGATACGCAGTATTTT. This sequence encodes CSASFSGGISDTQYF.

Concerning this clone itself: Other DNA sequences of this sample code for an identical CDR3. V is TRBV4-3 and J is TRBJ1-1; D perhaps matches TRBD1 (5 bases). V was pared by 0 bases and J by 3 bases, with 8 bases between. The CDR3 loop spans 14 amino acids. The V gene's germline CDR1 is LGHNA and CDR2 YSLEER. CDR3 nucleotides: TGCGCCAGCAGCCAAGACGGGGGGGACACTGAAGCTTTCTTT. This gives the protein CASSQDGGDTEAFF.

The chain joins TRBV2 to TRBJ2-1; 11 bases align to TRBD2. CDR1 and CDR2 (germline): SNHLY, FYNNEI. J was trimmed by 4 bases and V by 6 bases; bases with no gene match: 8. This CDR3 comprises 16 residues. CDR3 amino acids: CASSETTSGAYNEQFF. The CDR3 nucleotides read TGTGCCAGCAGCGAAACGACTAGCGGGGCGTACAATGAGCAGTTCTTC.

This clone was seen a few times. The rearrangement links TRBV2 to TRBJ1-2; a weak D match, TRBD1 (6 bases). CDR3 length: 15 residues. V gave up 4 bases and J gave up 7 bases, with 19 bases separating them. Germline values: CDR1 SNHLY, CDR2 FYNNEI. CDR3 coding DNA: TGTGCCAGCAGTGCGGGACACCTAGGCGGGGGTGGCTACACCTTC. Residues: CASSAGHLGGGGYTF. Based on the CDR3 plus reference TRBV2 and TRBJ1-2, the full variable domain is EPEVTQTPSHQVTQMGQEVILRCVPISNHLYFYWYRQILGQKVEFLVSFYNNEISEKSEIFDDQFSVERPDGSNFTLKIRSTKLEDSAMYFCASSAGHLGGGGYTFGSGTRLTVV.

V usage is TRBV7-9 and J usage is TRBJ1-2; 7 bases are a match to TRBD1. Looked up from germline, CDR1 is SEHNR and CDR2 is FQNEAQ (reference sequence). The V and J ends lost 5 bases and 2 bases, in that order; junction bases with no gene match: 8. CDR3 length equals 15 residues. In DNA form, the CDR3 reads TGTGCCAGCAGCAAGACCGGGACAGAAAACTATGGCTACACCTTC. Protein: CASSKTGTENYGYTF.

With respect to this clone: The germline gene is not matched at one end of the junction; a read error may be the cause. This chain links TRBV19 with TRBJ2-3; TRBD2 matches 14 bases. CDR3 length: 15 residues. The germline CDR1 and CDR2 sequences are LNHDA and SQIVND (reference sequence). The chain's CDR3 is CASSKTSGGGFNIHF. The DNA of the CDR3 is TGTGCCAGTAGTAAGACTAGCGGGGGGGGTTTTAACATTCATTTT.

V usage is TRBV7-2 and J usage is TRBJ2-7, with a weak D call TRBD1 (5 bases). The CDR3 runs 14 residues. Germline V gene lookup returns CDR1 SGHTA and CDR2 FQGNSA. V lost 0 bases, J lost 1 base, and 7 bases lay in between. The CDR3 loop reads CASSLARGSYEQYF. CDR3 nucleotides: TGTGCCAGCAGCTTAGCAAGGGGTTCCTACGAGCAGTACTTC.

This chain connects TRBV3-1 (or the pseudogene TRBV3-2) to TRBJ2-5, with a possible D match to TRBD2 (6 bases). CDR1 is LGHDT and CDR2 is YNNKEL in the germline V gene (reference sequence). Trimming took off 4 bases at V and 12 bases at J, with 15 bases between the two ends. The CDR3 runs 12 residues. CDR3 DNA sequence: TGTGCCAGCAGCCCCCCCCGAGGCGGGGAGTACTTC. Amino acid sequence: CASSPPRGGEYF.

This clone was observed a single time. The rearrangement links TRBV5-5 to TRBJ1-2; 8 bases agree with TRBD1. Germline loops: CDR1 SGHKS, CDR2 YYEKEE (reference sequence). With V trimmed by 0 bases and J by 5 bases, 3 bases remained unmatched. The CDR3 consists of 14 residues. The DNA of the CDR3 is TGTGCCAGCAGCTTGGACAGGGGGTATTATGGCTACACCTTC. It codes for CASSLDRGYYGYTF.

The sample holds a few counts of this clone. The J gene is TRBJ2-5, the V gene TRBV5-4, with 12 bases matching TRBD1. The CDR3 contains 17 residues. The ends lost 1 base at V and 5 bases at J; junction bases unmatched: 9. CDR1 is SGHNT and CDR2 is YYREEE in the germline V gene (reference sequence). The CDR3 nucleotides read TGTGCCAGCAGCTTGTGGGCCGGGACAGGGGGCGGTGAGACCCAGTACTTC. This codes for CASSLWAGTGGGETQYF. The variable domain in full, with the rest retrieved from reference TRBV5-4 and TRBJ2-5, is ETGVTQSPTHLIKTRGQQVTLRCSSQSGHNTVSWYQQALGQGPQFIFQYYREEENGRGNFPPRFSGLQFPNYSSELNVNALELDDSALYLCASSLWAGTGGGETQYFGPGTRLLVL.

The chain couples TRBV20-1 to TRBJ2-1; TRBD1 aligns across 9 bases. CDR1 is DFQATT, CDR2 SNEGSKA, per germline (reference sequence). V trimming: 3 bases; J trimming: 7 bases; junction bases outside the gene matches: 7. There are 14 residues in the CDR3. The CDR3 sequence: CSASLQGAGNEQFF. The CDR3 DNA reads TGCAGTGCTAGTCTACAGGGGGCGGGTAATGAGCAGTTCTTC.

Here the CDR3 reads CAIGAGIGYNSPLHF. CDR3 nucleotides: TGTGCCATCGGCGCAGGGATCGGCTATAATTCACCCCTCCACTTT. The chain joins TRBV10-3 to TRBJ1-6; weak D call: TRBD1 (5 bases). The germline CDR1 and CDR2 sequences are ENHRY and SYGVKD. The V end lost 8 bases, the J end lost 3 bases, and 14 bases lay between the germline ends. This CDR3 is 15 amino acids long.

The V call is TRBV6-5, the J call TRBJ1-3, with TRBD1 matching 9 bases. The ends lost 5 bases at V and 4 bases at J; junction bases unmatched: 6. Germline CDR1 and CDR2: MNHEY and SVGAGI. The CDR3 is 15 amino acids. The DNA for the CDR3 is TGTGCCAGCAGTCAGGGACAGGGAAAGGGAAACACCATATATTTT. Residues: CASSQGQGKGNTIYF.

This chain links TRBV18 with TRBJ2-2; 9 bases align to TRBD2. Looked up from germline, CDR1 is KGHSH and CDR2 is LQKENI. The J segment lost 6 bases and the V segment lost 3 bases, leaving 11 bases of the junction unmatched. The CDR3 covers 17 residues. In DNA, the CDR3 is TGTGCCAGCTCACCTCACCGCGGGGGGGCCACCGCCGGGGAGCTGTTTTTT. Its protein is CASSPHRGGATAGELFF. Full variable domain (outside the CDR3, taken from reference TRBV18 and TRBJ2-2): NAGVMQNPRHLVRRRGQEARLRCSPMKGHSHVYWYRQLPEEGLKFMVYLQKENIIDESGMPKERFSAEFPKEGPSILRIQQVVRGDSAAYFCASSPHRGGATAGELFFGEGSRLTVL.

The chain has TRBV3-1 (or the pseudogene TRBV3-2) and TRBJ2-1; a weak D match, TRBD2 (6 bases). V was shortened by 4 bases and J by 9 bases, with 10 bases between the two germline ends. Germline V gives CDR1 LGHDT, CDR2 YNNKEL (reference sequence). The CDR3 runs 12 residues. The CDR3 reads CASSRFGGEQFF. As DNA, the CDR3 is TGTGCCAGCAGCCGGTTCGGGGGTGAGCAGTTCTTC.

The chain is built from TRBV6-5 and TRBJ2-7; D remains ambiguous. V dropped 3 bases and J dropped 0 bases, with 9 bases sitting between them. The CDR3 is made up of 14 amino acids. CDR1 and CDR2 (germline): MNHEY, SVGAGI. As DNA, the CDR3 is TGTGCCAGCAGTTATTTTGTGAGCTCCTACGAGCAGTACTTC. This encodes CASSYFVSSYEQYF.

The chain recombines TRBV9 with TRBJ1-4, with TRBD1 matching 9 bases. Looked up from germline, CDR1 is SGDLS and CDR2 is YYNGEE. The junction had 1 base not matched to a gene; V was cut back by 1 base and J by 6 bases. This CDR3 spans 14 amino acids. The CDR3 nucleotides read TGTGCCAGCAGCGTAACAGGGGGCCATGAAAAACTGTTTTTT. Its translation is CASSVTGGHEKLFF.

V and J are TRBV10-3 and TRBJ2-2; weak D call: TRBD2 (5 bases). Trimming cost V 7 bases and J 1 base, with 10 bases left between them. The CDR3 is made up of 14 amino acids. The germline gives CDR1 ENHRY, CDR2 SYGVKD. CDR3 in amino acids: CAITGRLNTGELFF. The CDR3, as DNA: TGTGCCATCACGGGAAGGCTGAACACCGGGGAGCTGTTTTTT.